Sequencing of this T cell receptor beta chain was carried out in a study of blood T cell repertoires in COVID-19. Overall study: Sources were T cells, B-cell-depleted T cells, or PBMCs; the material itself was cDNA or gDNA.

V was pared by 8 bases and J by 2 bases, with 12 bases between. Germline CDR1 reads SGHTA; CDR2 reads FQGNSA. The CDR3 is 13 residues long. Libraries were prepared by immunoSEQ multiplex PCR; TCRdb keeps only in-frame clonotypes and omits some of them. This sample has nearly 250,000 clones, with 86% found just once. Followed longitudinally, the Seattle patients had been enrolled during active infection. This clonotype originated in a woman of 80 years or more with COVID-19, enrolled during active disease. Input material: peripheral blood. The chain carries TRBV7-2 and TRBJ2-5; D is perhaps TRBD1 (5 bases). The CDR3 region is CASQANRQETQYF. CDR3 DNA sequence: TGTGCCAGCCAAGCGAACAGGCAAGAGACCCAGTACTTC.